This is a list of T cell receptor beta chains from one sample in a study of technical replicates of blood from several donors. Sequencing used immunoSEQ multiplex PCR; TCRdb keeps in-frame clones, though not all of them. The sample includes approximately 70,000 clones, roughly 98% of them seen just once. Sequencing was done on a sample of T cells isolated from PBMCs. These receptors all stem from a human donor in good health. Each CDR3 is given with its conserved first and last residue. The D gene is left open where the match is weak. The listing skips clone size in some rows; elsewhere it reads once, few, many or a size class.

CDR3 protein	CDR3 DNA	D gene	V gene	J gene	clone size
CASKYKTGGSYEQYF	TGTGCCAGCAAGTACAAGACAGGGGGCTCCTACGAGCAGTACTTC	TRBD1	TRBV6-5	TRBJ2-7	NA
CASSQDQGAHGELFF	TGCGCCAGCAGCCAAGATCAAGGGGCGCACGGGGAGCTGTTTTTT	NA	TRBV4-1	TRBJ2-2	NA
CASSPTPRAGGQNSNQPQHF	TGTGCCAGCAGCCCAACCCCTCGGGCAGGGGGTCAAAATAGCAATCAGCCCCAGCATTTT	TRBD1	TRBV7-6	TRBJ1-5	once
CASSLSGTRTGELFF	TGTGCTAGCAGCCTCAGCGGGACACGAACCGGGGAGCTGTTTTTT	NA	TRBV7-7	TRBJ2-2	NA
CASSSVGGNIQYF	TGTGCCAGCAGCTCCGTGGGAGGAAACATTCAGTACTTC	NA	TRBV13	TRBJ2-4	NA
CASRDRGNNQPQHF	TGTGCCAGCAGGGACAGGGGCAACAATCAGCCCCAGCATTTT	TRBD1	TRBV5-8	TRBJ1-5	NA
CASSFGRVDTGELFF	TGCGCCAGCAGCTTTGGCAGGGTAGACACCGGGGAGCTGTTTTTT	NA	TRBV5-1	TRBJ2-2	NA
CASRPFSSYEQYF	TGTGCCAGCAGACCTTTCAGCTCCTACGAGCAGTACTTC	NA	TRBV27	TRBJ2-7	NA
CASSESRYSNQPQHF	TGCGCCAGCAGTGAGTCTCGGTATAGCAATCAGCCCCAGCATTTT	NA	TRBV10-2	TRBJ1-5	NA
CASSPTGQANEKLFF	TGCGCCAGCAGCCCGACAGGGCAGGCTAATGAAAAACTGTTTTTT	TRBD1	TRBV5-1	TRBJ1-4	NA
CASSKGASGGYF	TGTGCCAGCAGCAAAGGGGCGAGTGGAGGGTATTTT	NA	TRBV21-1	TRBJ2-3	NA
CAWNSGGLEQYF	TGTGCCTGGAATAGCGGGGGGCTCGAGCAGTACTTC	TRBD2	TRBV30	TRBJ2-7	NA
CSVEDQGRNGYTF	TGCAGCGTTGAAGACCAGGGTCGGAATGGCTACACCTTC	NA	TRBV29-1	TRBJ1-2	NA
CASSPSGTGGYEQYF	TGCGCCAGCAGCCCATCCGGGACAGGAGGCTACGAGCAGTACTTC	TRBD1	TRBV5-1	TRBJ2-7	NA
CASSYPASGRAEQFF	TGTGCCAGCAGTTACCCAGCTAGCGGGAGGGCCGAGCAGTTCTTC	TRBD2	TRBV6-5	TRBJ2-1	NA
CASSLSPGQAIGYTF	TGCGCCAGCAGCTTGTCGCCGGGACAGGCGATAGGCTACACCTTC	TRBD1	TRBV5-1	TRBJ1-2	NA
CASSLGMRVHYGYTF	TGTGCCAGCAGTTTAGGGATGAGGGTCCACTATGGCTACACCTTC	NA	TRBV28	TRBJ1-2	NA
CASSPGTGLAGENEQFF	TGTGCTAGCAGCCCTGGGACGGGACTAGCGGGGGAAAATGAGCAGTTCTTC	TRBD2	TRBV7-7	TRBJ2-1	NA
CASSYRGAGANVLTF	TGCGCCAGCAGCTACAGGGGTGCTGGGGCCAACGTCCTGACTTTC	TRBD1	TRBV5-1	TRBJ2-6	NA
CASSRRVNTGELFF	TGTGCCAGCAGCCGGCGGGTAAACACCGGGGAGCTGTTTTTT	NA	TRBV14	TRBJ2-2	NA
CASRMEWDSSYEQYF	TGCGCCAGCAGGATGGAATGGGACAGCTCCTACGAGCAGTACTTC	TRBD1	TRBV5-1	TRBJ2-7	NA
CASRNGDRVPETQYF	TGTGCCAGCAGGAATGGTGACAGGGTTCCAGAGACCCAGTACTTC	TRBD1	TRBV7-9	TRBJ2-5	NA
CASSLGQGRSSYEQYF	TGTGCCAGCAGCTTAGGACAGGGTCGTTCCTCCTACGAGCAGTACTTC	TRBD1	TRBV11-2	TRBJ2-7	NA
CASSYRDRTYEQYF	TGTGCCAGCAGCTACCGGGACAGGACCTACGAGCAGTACTTC	TRBD1	TRBV6-5	TRBJ2-7	once
CASSLGFSSGGWETQYF	TGCGCCAGCAGCTTGGGATTCTCTAGCGGGGGTTGGGAGACCCAGTACTTC	TRBD2	TRBV5-1	TRBJ2-5	NA
CASSRRGNTEAFF	TGTGCCAGCAGCCGCAGGGGCAACACTGAAGCTTTCTTT	NA	TRBV7-9	TRBJ1-1	NA
CASSLVSYSGANVLTF	TGTGCCAGCAGCTTAGTGTCTTACTCTGGGGCCAACGTCCTGACTTTC	NA	TRBV11-2	TRBJ2-6	NA
CASSSGITVEDTQYF	TGCGCCAGCAGCTCAGGGATTACAGTCGAAGATACGCAGTATTTT	NA	TRBV5-1	TRBJ2-3	NA